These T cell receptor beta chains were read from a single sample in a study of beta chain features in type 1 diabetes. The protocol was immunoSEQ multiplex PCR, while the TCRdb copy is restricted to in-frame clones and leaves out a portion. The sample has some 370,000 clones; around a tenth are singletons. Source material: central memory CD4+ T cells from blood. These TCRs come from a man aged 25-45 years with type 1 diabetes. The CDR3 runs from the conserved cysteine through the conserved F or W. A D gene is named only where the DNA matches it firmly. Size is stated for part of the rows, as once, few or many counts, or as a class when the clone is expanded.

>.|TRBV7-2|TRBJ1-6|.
CASSPDLTGSLHF
TGTGCCAGCAGCCCCGACCTGACAGGCTCCCTCCACTTT
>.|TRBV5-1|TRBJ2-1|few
CASSLAVLASYNEQFF
TGCGCCAGCAGCTTGGCCGTCCTAGCGAGCTACAATGAGCAGTTCTTC
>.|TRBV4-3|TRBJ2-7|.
CASSQEGTSYEQYF
TGCGCCAGCAGCCAAGAAGGGACTTCCTACGAGCAGTACTTC
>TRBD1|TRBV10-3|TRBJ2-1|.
CAISESNEVAGGQFF
TGTGCCATCAGTGAGTCGAATGAAGTGGCAGGGGGGCAGTTCTTC
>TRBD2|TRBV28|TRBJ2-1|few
CASRKSPWTSGRENEQFF
TGTGCCAGCAGAAAAAGCCCTTGGACTAGCGGGAGGGAGAATGAGCAGTTCTTC
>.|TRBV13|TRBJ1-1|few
CASSLVGKAEAFF
TGTGCCAGCAGCTTAGTAGGGAAGGCTGAAGCTTTCTTT
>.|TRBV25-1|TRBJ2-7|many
CASSGQGGLYEQYF
TGTGCCAGCAGTGGGCAGGGGGGCTTGTACGAGCAGTACTTC
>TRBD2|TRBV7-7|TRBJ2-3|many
CASSDTSGSTDTQYF
TGTGCCAGCAGTGACACTAGCGGGAGCACAGATACGCAGTATTTT
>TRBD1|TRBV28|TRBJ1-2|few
CASSLFPGTGGSKGYTF
TGTGCCAGCAGTTTATTCCCCGGGACAGGGGGTTCTAAGGGCTACACCTTC
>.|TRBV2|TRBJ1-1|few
CASSEGPGTEAFF
TGTGCCAGCAGTGAAGGGCCAGGCACTGAAGCTTTCTTT
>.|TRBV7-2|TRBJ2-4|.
CASSPGLAKNIQYF
TGTGCCAGCAGCCCAGGACTAGCCAAAAACATTCAGTACTTC
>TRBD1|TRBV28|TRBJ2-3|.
CASSFSGQGSTDTQYF
TGTGCCAGCAGTTTTTCAGGACAGGGCTCCACAGATACGCAGTATTTT
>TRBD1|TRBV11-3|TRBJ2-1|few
CASSLAGTGAGNEQFF
TGTGCCAGCAGCTTAGCCGGGACAGGGGCCGGCAATGAGCAGTTCTTC
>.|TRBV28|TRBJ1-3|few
CASSDSQITGNTIYF
TGTGCCAGCAGCGACTCTCAGATCACTGGAAACACCATATATTTT
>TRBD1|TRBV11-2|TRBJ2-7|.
CASSSYGRTGTYEQYF
TGTGCCAGCAGCTCCTATGGGAGGACAGGGACCTACGAGCAGTACTTC
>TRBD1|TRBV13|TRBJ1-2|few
CASSLGLGQGAYGYTF
TGTGCCAGCAGCTTAGGCCTGGGACAGGGAGCCTATGGCTACACCTTC
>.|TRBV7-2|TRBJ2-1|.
CASSQAAGLNNEQFF
TGTGCCAGCAGCCAGGCGGCGGGACTCAACAATGAGCAGTTCTTC